Presented here are 29 T cell receptor beta chains from one specimen sequenced in a study of regulatory T cells in long-lasting Graves disease. TCRdb processed the reads anew with MiXCR; each CDR3 protein has one entry. The sample consists of some 840 distinct CDR3 sequences, about 83% of them appearing once. The TCR library was made from RNA extracted from PBMCs. Specimen: peripheral blood mononuclear cells (PBMCs), collected with antithyroid drug treatment, in newly diagnosed or persistent Graves disease (not recorded which). Receptors were obtained from a woman aged 18-35 years with Graves disease.

V usage is TRBV14 and J usage is TRBJ2-2; possible D gene TRBD2, 5 bases. The CDR3 extends over 13 amino acids. The V gene's germline CDR1 is SGHDN and CDR2 FVKESK. V was clipped by 1 base and J by 8 bases, with 8 bases between them. This CDR3 is CASSQGGKGELFF. CDR3 bases: TGTGCCAGCAGCCAAGGAGGGAAAGGGGAGCTGTTTTTT.

The chain has TRBV29-1 and TRBJ1-2; maybe TRBD1 (6 bases). V lost 0 bases and J 3 bases, leaving 14 bases between the germline ends. The CDR3 runs 15 residues. In germline, CDR1 is SQVTM, CDR2 ANQGSEA. CDR3 DNA sequence: TGCAGCGTTGAAGATAGGTTCAGGGGAGACTATGGCTACACCTTC. This encodes CSVEDRFRGDYGYTF. Drawing the rest from reference TRBV29-1 and TRBJ1-2, the complete variable domain is SAVISQKPSRDICQRGTSLTIQCQVDSQVTMMFWYRQQPGQSLTLIATANQGSEATYESGFVIDKFPISRPNLTFSTLTVSNMSPEDSSIYLCSVEDRFRGDYGYTFGSGTRLTVV.

The chain links TRBV29-1 to TRBJ2-3; TRBD2 matches 8 bases. Germline V gene data show CDR1 as SQVTM and CDR2 as ANQGSEA. CDR3 length: 13 amino acids. V shed 5 bases, J shed 3 bases, and the junction held 4 bases outside the gene matches. The CDR3 loop reads CSVLAGGTDTQYF. The CDR3 DNA sequence: TGCAGCGTTCTCGCGGGAGGTACAGATACGCAGTATTTT.

This sequence joins TRBV7-6 and TRBJ2-1; possible D gene TRBD1, 6 bases. Looked up from germline, CDR1 is SGHVS and CDR2 is FNYEAQ. The CDR3 is made up of 14 amino acids. Trimming took off 4 bases at V and 7 bases at J, with 14 bases between the two ends. CDR3 residues: CASSSSTTGNEQFF. CDR3 bases: TGTGCCAGCAGCTCATCCACTACAGGGAATGAGCAGTTCTTC.

The chain joins TRBV20-1 to TRBJ2-7, with D possibly matching TRBD1 (6 bases). V gave up 3 bases and J gave up 3 bases, with 12 bases separating them. Germline assignment: CDR1 DFQATT and CDR2 SNEGSKA (reference sequence). This CDR3 spans 13 amino acids. CDR3 region: CSASRDKVYEQYF. CDR3 coding DNA: TGCAGTGCTAGTCGGGACAAAGTCTACGAGCAGTACTTC.

The chain has TRBV7-2 and TRBJ2-5, with a tentative D call TRBD2 (6 bases). Trimming removed 1 base at V and 7 bases at J, with 10 bases between. This CDR3 contains 13 residues. The germline V gene has CDR1 SGHTA and CDR2 FQGNSA. CDR3 amino acids: CASSLDGTGTQYF. The CDR3, as DNA: TGTGCCAGCAGCTTAGATGGGACTGGGACCCAGTACTTC. Full variable domain (missing parts from reference TRBV7-2 and TRBJ2-5): GAGVSQSPSNKVTEKGKDVELRCDPISGHTALYWYRQSLGQGLEFLIYFQGNSAPDKSGLPSDRFSAERTGGSVSTLTIQRTQQEDSAVYLCASSLDGTGTQYFGPGTRLLVL.

CDR3 in amino acids: CASSLLGPYNEQFF. Here the CDR3 DNA reads TGTGCCAGCAGTTTATTAGGCCCCTACAATGAGCAGTTCTTC. This chain links TRBV12-3 or TRBV12-4 with TRBJ2-1; D uncertain. This CDR3 comprises 14 residues. V was pared by 2 bases and J by 2 bases, with 7 bases between.

The sample holds one count of this clonotype. This chain connects TRBV9 to TRBJ2-3, with 8 bases identical to TRBD2. Trimming cost V 0 bases and J 2 bases; bases outside gene matches: 14. This CDR3 contains 19 residues. Per germline, CDR1 SGDLS and CDR2 YYNGEE. As DNA, the CDR3 is TGTGCCAGCAGCGTAGCCATGAATTCAATAGCGGGATTCACAGATACGCAGTATTTT. Encoded protein: CASSVAMNSIAGFTDTQYF.

The genes are TRBV25-1 and TRBJ2-1; D is perhaps TRBD1 (5 bases). From germline, CDR1 is MGHDK and CDR2 SYGVNS. The CDR3 totals 15 residues. The germline V and J ends were trimmed by 4 bases and 0 bases, with 10 bases remaining between them. CDR3 sequence: CASSGQQSSYNEQFF. The CDR3 DNA follows: TGTGCCAGCAGTGGACAGCAGAGCTCCTACAATGAGCAGTTCTTC.

The chain links TRBV6-1 to TRBJ2-3; 9 bases fit TRBD2. From germline, CDR1 is MNHNS and CDR2 SASEGT. The CDR3 extends over 15 amino acids. V dropped 6 bases and J dropped 3; count of bases not matched to a gene: 7. The CDR3 DNA sequence: TGTGCCAGCAGATCTGCGGGAGGGGCTACAGATACGCAGTATTTT. Residues: CASRSAGGATDTQYF.

V usage is TRBV18 and J usage is TRBJ1-5; TRBD1 matches 9 bases. V trimming: 4 bases; J trimming: 15 bases; junction bases outside the gene matches: 7. Germline CDR1 and CDR2: KGHSH and LQKENI. The CDR3 length is 12 residues. The CDR3 DNA follows: TGTGCCAGCTCACACGGACAGGGGTTAGGGCATTTT. Translation: CASSHGQGLGHF.

This clonotype has a handful of counts. The chain has TRBV19 and TRBJ1-5; D uncertain. CDR1 and CDR2 from the germline V gene are LNHDA and SQIVND (reference sequence). Trimming took 7 bases from V and 0 from J, leaving 16 bases between them. The CDR3 spans 16 residues. The CDR3 reads CASTPHGGFSNQPQHF. The DNA of the CDR3 is TGTGCCAGTACGCCCCATGGAGGTTTTAGCAATCAGCCCCAGCATTTT. Full variable domain (remainder filled in from reference TRBV19 and TRBJ1-5): DGGITQSPKYLFRKEGQNVTLSCEQNLNHDAMYWYRQDPGQGLRLIYYSQIVNDFQKGDIAEGYSVSREKKESFPLTVTSAQKNPTAFYLCASTPHGGFSNQPQHFGDGTRLSIL.

This clonotype has more than one count but fewer than ten. The rearrangement links TRBV9 to TRBJ2-5; D might be TRBD1 (5 bases). Germline V gene lookup returns CDR1 SGDLS and CDR2 YYNGEE. This CDR3 has 15 residues. V was pared by 4 bases and J by 0 bases, with 13 bases between. The CDR3 is CASSTGHLYQETQYF. DNA of the CDR3: TGTGCCAGCAGCACCGGACACCTGTACCAAGAGACCCAGTACTTC.

The chain uses TRBV18 and TRBJ1-6; TRBD1 matches at 8 bases. Germline V gene lookup returns CDR1 KGHSH and CDR2 LQKENI. This CDR3 contains 14 residues. The junction had 2 bases not matched to a gene; V was cut back by 3 bases and J by 7 bases. The CDR3: CASSPGTGNSPLHF. The CDR3 DNA reads as TGTGCCAGCTCACCCGGGACAGGCAATTCACCCCTCCACTTT.

The chain has TRBV11-2 and TRBJ2-1, with D maybe TRBD2 (5 bases). V was trimmed by 4 bases and J by 0 bases, leaving 10 bases between them. CDR3 size: 15 residues. Germline loops: CDR1 SGHAT, CDR2 FQNNGV. The CDR3 region has the DNA TGTGCCAGCAGCTCGGACTTCAGCTCCTACAATGAGCAGTTCTTC. Protein sequence: CASSSDFSSYNEQFF.

The chain joins TRBV30 to TRBJ1-6; D is uncertain. V was shortened by 3 bases and J by 9 bases, with 9 bases between the two germline ends. The CDR3 spans 12 residues. CDR1 is GTSNPN, CDR2 SVGIG, per germline (reference sequence). The CDR3 region has the DNA TGTGCCTGGAGACCCCCTGGTTCACCCCTCCACTTT. Amino acids: CAWRPPGSPLHF. The full variable domain, in which reference TRBV30 and TRBJ1-6 provide the parts outside the CDR3, is SQTIHQWPATLVQPVGSPLSLECTVEGTSNPNLYWYRQAAGRGLQLLFYSVGIGQISSEVPQNLSASRPQDRQFILSSKKLLLSDSGFYLCAWRPPGSPLHFGNGTRLTVT.

The CDR3 spells CSATGQDDIQYF. CDR3 nucleotide sequence: TGCAGTGCTACAGGACAGGATGACATTCAGTACTTC. This chain joins TRBV20-1 and TRBJ2-4; 7 bases align to TRBD1. The germline V gene encodes CDR1 DFQATT and CDR2 SNEGSKA (reference sequence). V gave up 4 bases and J gave up 8 bases; unmatched junction bases: 5. The CDR3 contains 12 residues.

This clonotype was detected only a few times. The chain couples TRBV3-1 to TRBJ1-6; TRBD1 is a possible D gene (5 bases). CDR1 is LGHDT and CDR2 is YNNKEL in the germline V gene (reference sequence). With 4 bases removed from V and 0 bases from J, the gap between germline ends came to 13 bases. The CDR3 sequence is 17 residues long. The CDR3, as DNA: TGTGCCAGCAGCCCGCGGGACCCGTTCTCCTATAATTCACCCCTCCACTTT. The encoded protein is CASSPRDPFSYNSPLHF.

The chain has TRBV12-3 or TRBV12-4 and TRBJ2-1; 8 bases match TRBD2. Losses at the gene ends were 1 base for V and 3 bases for J; bases not matched to a gene: 2. The CDR3 loop spans 15 amino acids. CDR3 nucleotide sequence: TGTGCCAGCAGTTTAGGGACTAGCTTCTACAATGAGCAGTTCTTC. The encoded protein is CASSLGTSFYNEQFF.

This clonotype counts as hyperexpanded. The chain carries TRBV2 and TRBJ2-3; D not resolved. Germline V gene lookup returns CDR1 SNHLY and CDR2 FYNNEI. This CDR3 has 11 residues. V lost 6 bases and J 3 bases, leaving 4 bases between the germline ends. CDR3 in amino acids: CASSLTDTQYF. The CDR3 region has the DNA TGTGCCAGCAGCCTGACAGATACGCAGTATTTT. Based on the CDR3 plus reference TRBV2 and TRBJ2-3, the full variable domain is EPEVTQTPSHQVTQMGQEVILRCVPISNHLYFYWYRQILGQKVEFLVSFYNNEISEKSEIFDDQFSVERPDGSNFTLKIRSTKLEDSAMYFCASSLTDTQYFGPGTRLTVL.

The chain employs TRBV4-1 and TRBJ1-2, with D uncertain. This CDR3 has 14 residues. Between the trimmed V and J ends, which lost 1 base and 6 bases, there was a span of 12 bases. Germline V gene sequence: CDR1 MGHRA, CDR2 YSYEKL. The CDR3 bases are TGCGCCAGCAGCCAAGGGCCGGGAAGGCATGGCTACACCTTC. This translates into CASSQGPGRHGYTF.

V gene TRBV18 combines with J gene TRBJ1-4; 9 bases are shared with TRBD1. The CDR3 runs to 12 residues. Germline assignment: CDR1 KGHSH and CDR2 LQKENI. V lost 3 bases to trimming and J lost 13 bases; unmatched junction nucleotides: 3. CDR3 DNA sequence: TGTGCCAGCTCACCGGGACAGGGTGGACTGTTTTTT. Protein sequence: CASSPGQGGLFF.

V gene TRBV6-1 combines with J gene TRBJ1-5; tentative D call: TRBD1 (6 bases). Trimming removed 3 bases at V and 10 bases at J, with 13 bases between. From germline, CDR1 is MNHNS and CDR2 SASEGT. This CDR3 is built from 13 residues. The CDR3 DNA reads TGTGCCAGCAGTGACAGGGGTACCACTCCCCAGCATTTT. It codes for CASSDRGTTPQHF.

V usage is TRBV28 and J usage is TRBJ2-7; 8 nucleotides agree with TRBD1. The J segment lost 3 bases and the V segment lost 1 base, leaving 2 bases of the junction unmatched. This CDR3 region has 14 residues. CDR1 is MDHEN, CDR2 SYDVKM, per germline. The CDR3 is CASSLSGGFYEQYF. As DNA, the CDR3 is TGTGCCAGCAGTTTATCAGGGGGCTTCTACGAGCAGTACTTC.

The V call is TRBV19, the J call TRBJ2-7, with TRBD1 matching 9 bases. Germline CDR1 is LNHDA and CDR2 is SQIVND (reference sequence). Trimming cost V 4 bases and J 3 bases; bases outside gene matches: 4. The CDR3 has 14 amino acids. The CDR3: CASSTGTGIYEQYF. CDR3 nucleotide sequence: TGTGCCAGTAGTACCGGGACAGGGATCTACGAGCAGTACTTC.

The chain employs TRBV20-1 and TRBJ2-2; 11 nucleotides agree with TRBD2. V shed 5 bases and J 3 bases; nucleotides not matched to a gene: 2. Per the germline V gene, CDR1 is DFQATT and CDR2 is SNEGSKA (reference sequence). The CDR3 is 14 amino acids. This CDR3 is CSARSGGDTGELFF. CDR3 DNA sequence: TGCAGTGCTCGTAGCGGGGGGGACACCGGGGAGCTGTTTTTT.

The DNA of the CDR3 is TGTGCCAGTAGTGGGACAGGGGCGAAGAGGGGCTACACCTTC. Translated: CASSGTGAKRGYTF. V usage is TRBV19 and J usage is TRBJ1-2; 10 nucleotides align to TRBD1. There are 14 residues in the CDR3. Germline-derived CDR1 and CDR2 are LNHDA and SQIVND (reference sequence). J lost 8 bases, V lost 5 bases, and 8 bases had no gene match.

This clonotype has only a few counts. The V call is TRBV29-1, the J call TRBJ2-5; 8 nucleotides agree with TRBD2. Germline CDR1 and CDR2: SQVTM and ANQGSEA. The CDR3 is made up of 12 amino acids. Here the CDR3 reads CSVTSGSETQYF. DNA of the CDR3: TGCAGTGTGACCAGCGGGAGTGAGACCCAGTACTTC.

The chain couples TRBV7-6 to TRBJ2-5, with a weak D call TRBD2 (6 bases). CDR3 length: 15 amino acids. Trimming removed 5 bases from V and 1 base from J, with 14 bases in between. Germline V gene lookup returns CDR1 SGHVS and CDR2 FNYEAQ. CDR3 loop: CASSKDPGGQETQYF. CDR3 coding DNA: TGTGCCAGCAGCAAGGATCCCGGGGGCCAAGAGACCCAGTACTTC. The full variable domain, rest sourced from reference TRBV7-6 and TRBJ2-5, is GAGVSQSPRYKVTKRGQDVALRCDPISGHVSLYWYRQALGQGPEFLTYFNYEAQQDKSGLPNDRFSAERPEGSISTLTIQRTEQRDSAMYRCASSKDPGGQETQYFGPGTRLLVL.